This TCR beta chain emerged from a study of blood T cell repertoires in COVID-19. Study-wide context: From the United States, Italy and Spain came samples of acute and convalescent COVID-19. PBMCs, B-cell-depleted T cells, or T cells provided the cDNA or gDNA that made up the material.

The germline V gene encodes CDR1 SNHLY and CDR2 FYNNEI. V dropped 5 bases and J dropped 1; count of bases not matched to a gene: 4. The CDR3 extends over 14 amino acids. In the authors' workflow: Amplification from reference gene primers served as the basis for estimated nucleated cell counts. The method was immunoSEQ multiplex PCR; TCRdb's version includes in-frame clones alone and lacks a portion of them. V, J and clone size were drawn from that table, and D and trimming were deduced from the DNA. In the table there are 55,000 to 65,000 clones, approximately 82% of which are singletons. The TCR sequence derives from a man aged 60-69 years with acute or convalescent COVID-19. The sample was peripheral blood. The chain recombines TRBV2 with TRBJ1-1; 7 bases are a match to TRBD1. The CDR3 nucleotides are TGTGCCAGCAGTTCTCAGGGGGGGAACACTGAAGCTTTCTTT. Residues: CASSSQGGNTEAFF.